A selection of T cell receptor beta chains follows, all from one sample in a study of human T cells and chemical hapten exposure. From the RACE reads, TCRdb called clonotypes with MiXCR, one entry per CDR3 protein. The table shows around 150,000 distinct CDR3 sequences, with 25% to 35% occurring only once. Sequences were derived from whole blood, sampled in connection with sensitization to the hapten diphenylcyclopropenone (DPC). These receptors were collected from a woman younger than 35 with alopecia areata. Some clones in this sample may be carry-over from other donors' samples. Each CDR3 is given with its conserved first and last residue. The D gene is left open where the match is weak. Size is stated for part of the rows, as once, few or many counts, or as a class when the clone is expanded.

CDR3 protein: CSAEGRTNYGYTF; CDR3 DNA: TGCAGCGCCGAGGGGAGGACTAACTATGGCTACACCTTC; clone size: .; V gene: TRBV29-1; J gene: TRBJ1-2; D gene: .
CDR3 protein: CAHPRERGVVDTQYF; CDR3 DNA: TGTGCCCACCCTCGAGAGCGGGGGGTCGTAGATACGCAGTATTTT; clone size: .; V gene: TRBV2; J gene: TRBJ2-3; D gene: TRBD2
CDR3 protein: CASSQSENEQFF; CDR3 DNA: TGTGCCAGCAGCCAAAGTGAGAATGAGCAGTTCTTC; clone size: .; V gene: TRBV3-2; J gene: TRBJ2-1; D gene: .
CDR3 protein: CASSQVAGRATNEQFF; CDR3 DNA: TGTGCCAGCAGCCAAGTTGCAGGGCGTGCAACCAATGAGCAGTTCTTC; clone size: .; V gene: TRBV4-2; J gene: TRBJ2-1; D gene: .
CDR3 protein: CASSPEVSVYGRDTQYF; CDR3 DNA: TGTGCCAGCAGCCCCGAAGTGTCGGTGTACGGGCGGGATACGCAGTATTTT; clone size: few; V gene: TRBV7-9; J gene: TRBJ2-3; D gene: .
CDR3 protein: CSTGGRGNQPQHF; CDR3 DNA: TGCAGTACAGGGGGCAGGGGCAATCAGCCCCAGCATTTT; clone size: .; V gene: TRBV20-1; J gene: TRBJ1-5; D gene: TRBD1
CDR3 protein: CASSLASGFTDTQYF; CDR3 DNA: TGTGCCAGCAGCTTAGCTAGCGGATTCACAGATACGCAGTATTTT; clone size: .; V gene: TRBV7-2; J gene: TRBJ2-3; D gene: .
CDR3 protein: CASEAGSSYNEQFF; CDR3 DNA: TGTGCCAGCGAGGCCGGGAGCTCCTACAATGAGCAGTTCTTC; clone size: .; V gene: TRBV9; J gene: TRBJ2-1; D gene: .
CDR3 protein: CASSLDGTQGYGYTF; CDR3 DNA: TGCGCCAGCAGCTTGGACGGGACCCAAGGCTATGGCTACACCTTC; clone size: .; V gene: TRBV5-1; J gene: TRBJ1-2; D gene: .
CDR3 protein: CASSVTDGLAKNIQYF; CDR3 DNA: TGTGCCAGCAGCGTAACCGACGGATTAGCCAAAAACATTCAGTACTTC; clone size: few; V gene: TRBV9; J gene: TRBJ2-4; D gene: .
CDR3 protein: CASNRDSRGELFF; CDR3 DNA: TGTGCCAGCAACAGGGACAGCCGGGGGGAGCTGTTTTTT; clone size: .; V gene: TRBV9; J gene: TRBJ2-2; D gene: TRBD1
CDR3 protein: CASSLTSGAPYEQYF; CDR3 DNA: TGTGCCAGCAGCCTAACTAGCGGGGCGCCATACGAGCAGTACTTC; clone size: once; V gene: TRBV6-5; J gene: TRBJ2-7; D gene: TRBD2
CDR3 protein: CASSYSMGAIGYTF; CDR3 DNA: TGTGCCAGCAGTTACTCGATGGGGGCGATTGGCTACACCTTC; clone size: few; V gene: TRBV6-2/TRBV6-3; J gene: TRBJ1-2; D gene: .
CDR3 protein: CASSPVRGRETQYF; CDR3 DNA: TGTGCCAGCAGCCCCGTCCGGGGAAGGGAGACCCAGTACTTC; clone size: .; V gene: TRBV27; J gene: TRBJ2-5; D gene: .
CDR3 protein: CASSFSLGGPQNSPLHF; CDR3 DNA: TGTGCCAGCAGTTTTAGTTTAGGGGGCCCACAAAATTCACCCCTCCACTTT; clone size: .; V gene: TRBV12-3/TRBV12-4; J gene: TRBJ1-6; D gene: TRBD1
CDR3 protein: CASSLSPGDTQYF; CDR3 DNA: TGTGCCAGCAGCTTAAGTCCGGGAGATACGCAGTATTTT; clone size: few; V gene: TRBV11-3; J gene: TRBJ2-3; D gene: .
CDR3 protein: CSAREQGLEDEQYF; CDR3 DNA: TGCAGTGCTAGAGAGCAGGGACTGGAAGACGAGCAGTACTTC; clone size: once; V gene: TRBV20-1; J gene: TRBJ2-7; D gene: .
CDR3 protein: CASSSPGLAGHYEQYF; CDR3 DNA: TGTGCCAGCAGTTCGCCCGGACTAGCGGGGCACTACGAGCAGTACTTC; clone size: .; V gene: TRBV12-3/TRBV12-4; J gene: TRBJ2-7; D gene: TRBD2
CDR3 protein: CASSVGGRGEQYF; CDR3 DNA: TGTGCCAGCAGCGTAGGGGGACGCGGGGAGCAGTACTTC; clone size: .; V gene: TRBV9; J gene: TRBJ2-7; D gene: .
CDR3 protein: CASSTYPAGEGEKLFF; CDR3 DNA: TGTGCCAGCAGCACCTACCCCGCAGGGGAGGGAGAAAAACTGTTTTTT; clone size: .; V gene: TRBV7-2; J gene: TRBJ1-4; D gene: .
CDR3 protein: CAVRDGNSPLHF; CDR3 DNA: TGTGCCGTCAGGGATGGCAATTCACCCCTCCACTTT; clone size: .; V gene: TRBV10-3; J gene: TRBJ1-6; D gene: .
CDR3 protein: CASSQREVGELFF; CDR3 DNA: TGCGCCAGCAGTCAGAGGGAGGTCGGGGAGCTGTTTTTT; clone size: few; V gene: TRBV4-1; J gene: TRBJ2-2; D gene: .
CDR3 protein: CASSNSGGRQETQYF; CDR3 DNA: TGTGCCAGCAGTAATAGCGGGGGTAGACAAGAGACCCAGTACTTC; clone size: few; V gene: TRBV27; J gene: TRBJ2-5; D gene: TRBD2
CDR3 protein: CASSPVGSSYEQYF; CDR3 DNA: TGTGCCAGCAGCCCCGTGGGTAGCAGCTACGAGCAGTACTTC; clone size: .; V gene: TRBV6-5; J gene: TRBJ2-7; D gene: .
CDR3 protein: CASSIGDTGELFF; CDR3 DNA: TGTGCCAGCAGCATAGGGGACACCGGGGAGCTGTTTTTT; clone size: few; V gene: TRBV11-3; J gene: TRBJ2-2; D gene: .
CDR3 protein: CASSTRATRSTDTQYF; CDR3 DNA: TGTGCCAGCAGCACTCGCGCGACTAGGAGCACAGATACGCAGTATTTT; clone size: few; V gene: TRBV11-2; J gene: TRBJ2-3; D gene: .
CDR3 protein: CSAGGNRGSYEQYF; CDR3 DNA: TGCAGTGCTGGCGGGAACCGGGGCTCCTACGAGCAGTACTTC; clone size: few; V gene: TRBV20-1; J gene: TRBJ2-7; D gene: .
CDR3 protein: CASRKGEGGSYNEQFF; CDR3 DNA: TGTGCCAGCAGAAAAGGAGAAGGGGGGTCCTACAATGAGCAGTTCTTC; clone size: few; V gene: TRBV12-3/TRBV12-4; J gene: TRBJ2-1; D gene: .
CDR3 protein: CASTLAGSYNEQFF; CDR3 DNA: TGTGCCAGCACCTTAGCGGGCAGCTACAATGAGCAGTTCTTC; clone size: .; V gene: TRBV6-2/TRBV6-3; J gene: TRBJ2-1; D gene: TRBD2
CDR3 protein: CSARGTSGGRYEQYF; CDR3 DNA: TGCAGTGCTAGAGGAACTAGCGGGGGGCGCTACGAGCAGTACTTC; clone size: few; V gene: TRBV20-1; J gene: TRBJ2-7; D gene: TRBD2